This is a list of T cell receptor beta chains from one sample in a study of T cell repertoires in cytomegalovirus infection. TCRdb called the reads again in MiXCR, with one record for every CDR3 protein. The repertoire holds a few hundred thousand distinct CDR3 sequences, about an eighth seen once, with 8.5% to 9% in the top ten. The source material was PBMCs. These receptors all come from a human donor in good health (CMV status not recorded). Some clones in this sample may be carry-over from other donors' samples. CDR3s include the opening cysteine and the closing phenylalanine or tryptophan. Each record gives: D gene, clone size, V gene, J gene, CDR3 DNA, CDR3 protein. The D gene is left open where the match is weak. The listing skips clone size in some rows; elsewhere it reads once, few, many or a size class.

NA	NA	TRBV28	TRBJ1-5	TGTGCCAGCCGCATCATCGGTGGACGGATATACAATCAGCCCCAGCATTTT	CASRIIGGRIYNQPQHF
NA	few	TRBV20-1	TRBJ2-1	TGCACCTACCTTTTAGGGATTGAGCAGTTCTTC	CTYLLGIEQFF
TRBD1	few	TRBV10-3	TRBJ2-3	TGTGCCATCAGTCAAAGGGGACAGGCCAACACAGATACGCAGTATTTT	CAISQRGQANTDTQYF
NA	many	TRBV28	TRBJ1-5	TGTGCCAGCAACCGGGACAACAATCAGCCCCAGCATTTT	CASNRDNNQPQHF
NA	many	TRBV28	TRBJ2-5	TGTGCCAGCAAGGGGCCGGTGGAGACCCAGTACTTC	CASKGPVETQYF
NA	NA	TRBV5-1	TRBJ1-1	TGCGCCAGCAGCTTGGTTTGGGGGCTCGGCACTGAAGCTTTCTTT	CASSLVWGLGTEAFF
TRBD2	few	TRBV28	TRBJ2-1	TGTGCCAGCAGTTTTTCCGGGACTAGCGACACCCCCGGGCAGTTCTTC	CASSFSGTSDTPGQFF
NA	NA	TRBV7-9	TRBJ1-1	TGTGCCAGCAGCTTGACCCGCCAGGGGATCATGAACACTGAAGCTTTCTTT	CASSLTRQGIMNTEAFF
NA	NA	TRBV15	TRBJ1-5	TGTGCCACCAGCTTGGACAGAGTCCAGCCCCAGCATTTT	CATSLDRVQPQHF
NA	NA	TRBV27	TRBJ2-3	TGTGCCAGCAGCCCCTTGGTGGTAACCTCCGGGCCAGATACGCAGTATTTT	CASSPLVVTSGPDTQYF
TRBD1	many	TRBV7-2	TRBJ2-2	TGTGCCAGCAGCCTACAGGGGGCGGGCACCGGGGAGCTGTTTTTT	CASSLQGAGTGELFF
NA	few	TRBV6-2/TRBV6-3	TRBJ1-2	TGTGCCATAGCCAGCCAGGCCTATGGCTACACCTTC	CAIASQAYGYTF
TRBD1	NA	TRBV6-6	TRBJ2-6	TGTGCCAGCAGAGGGGGCGCGGACGTCCTGACTTTC	CASRGGADVLTF
NA	many	TRBV7-6	TRBJ1-1	TGTGCCAGCAGCTTCTTCGGTGGTGAAGCTTTCTTT	CASSFFGGEAFF
TRBD1	many	TRBV11-2	TRBJ2-5	TGTGCCAGCAGCCCTCTCCGGGACAGCCAAGAGACCCAGTACTTC	CASSPLRDSQETQYF
NA	NA	TRBV5-4	TRBJ1-4	TGTGCCAGCAGCACCGAGGGTGTAGCTAATGAAAAACTGTTTTTT	CASSTEGVANEKLFF
NA	many	TRBV10-3	TRBJ2-3	TGTGCCATCAGTGAGAATGGGGATAGCACAGATACGCAGTATTTT	CAISENGDSTDTQYF
NA	NA	TRBV9	TRBJ2-3	TGTGCCAGCAGCGTAGGGGGTGCGGACAGGCAGTATTTT	CASSVGGADRQYF
NA	many	TRBV7-2	TRBJ2-1	TGTGCCAGCAGCTTAGAAGGGAACAATGAGCAGTTCTTC	CASSLEGNNEQFF
NA	NA	TRBV28	TRBJ1-4	TGTGCCAGCAACCTCGGACAAAATGAAAAACTGTTTTTT	CASNLGQNEKLFF
NA	many	TRBV7-2	TRBJ1-2	TGTGCCAGCAGCTTAGAATTGGGAGGCTATGGCTACACCTTC	CASSLELGGYGYTF
TRBD2	NA	TRBV29-1	TRBJ2-4	TGCAGCGTTGCCCCGACCCGGGAGGGCGGGTCGGGCAAAAACATTCAGTACTTC	CSVAPTREGGSGKNIQYF
TRBD1	many	TRBV11-3	TRBJ2-3	TGTGCCAGCAGCGAGGGGACAGGAACAGATACGCAGTATTTT	CASSEGTGTDTQYF
NA	few	TRBV7-9	TRBJ2-7	TGTGCCAGCAGCTTCGGGGAGAACGAGCAGTACTTC	CASSFGENEQYF
NA	few	TRBV7-3	TRBJ2-3	TGTGCCAGCAGCTTTGGGGGGAGCTCCCACACCCCGCAGTATTTT	CASSFGGSSHTPQYF
NA	NA	TRBV10-3	TRBJ2-7	TGTGCCATCAGTGAGCCGAAATCTGGGACTGCTAGCGAGCAGTACTTC	CAISEPKSGTASEQYF
NA	many	TRBV18	TRBJ1-2	TGTGCCAGCAGGACGGACAACTATGGCTACACCTTC	CASRTDNYGYTF
NA	many	TRBV29-1	TRBJ1-3	TGCAGCGTTGAGACGCCAGACTCTGGAAACACCATATATTTT	CSVETPDSGNTIYF
NA	many	TRBV7-9	TRBJ2-1	TGTGCCAGCAGCTTAGCTCGGGGTACGGGGCAGTTCTTC	CASSLARGTGQFF
NA	many	TRBV7-9	TRBJ2-5	TGTGCCAGCAGAGGGCCACAGGGACCTCAGGAGACCCAGTACTTC	CASRGPQGPQETQYF
NA	many	TRBV12-3/TRBV12-4	TRBJ2-7	TGTGCCAGCAGTCCTTCTTCGTTCCCCTCCTACGAGCAGTACTTC	CASSPSSFPSYEQYF
TRBD2	NA	TRBV5-1	TRBJ2-5	TGCGCCAGCAGCTTGGGGTTTTTGGCGGGGGGGCCTAAGCAAGAGACCCAGTACTTC	CASSLGFLAGGPKQETQYF
TRBD2	many	TRBV2	TRBJ2-3	TGTGCCAGCAGTGAAGCTGGACTAGCGGTTAGCACAGATACGCAGTATTTT	CASSEAGLAVSTDTQYF
NA	few	TRBV23-1	TRBJ2-5	TGCGCCAGCAGTCAAAATCCCGGGGGCATAGAGACCCAGTACTTC	CASSQNPGGIETQYF
NA	many	TRBV9	TRBJ2-5	TGTGCCAGCAGCGTGGATAGGGGGTTGGGGACCCAGTACTTC	CASSVDRGLGTQYF
NA	many	TRBV29-1	TRBJ2-3	TGCAGCCTACTACTAACAGATACGCAGTATTTT	CSLLLTDTQYF
TRBD2	few	TRBV7-9	TRBJ2-2	TGTGCCAGCAGCTCCCCCCCAGCGGGGATAAACACCGGGGAGCTGTTTTTT	CASSSPPAGINTGELFF
NA	few	TRBV29-1	TRBJ2-1	TGCAGCGTCGATACAGGGTCCTCCTACAATGAGCAGTTCTTC	CSVDTGSSYNEQFF
NA	many	TRBV27	TRBJ2-3	TGTGCCAGCAGTTTACGGCGGATTAGCACAGATACGCAGTATTTT	CASSLRRISTDTQYF
TRBD1	few	TRBV27	TRBJ2-7	TGTGCCAGCAGTTTAGACGGGACAGTAACCTACGAGCAGTACTTC	CASSLDGTVTYEQYF
TRBD2	many	TRBV7-2	TRBJ2-3	TGTGCCAGCAGCTTAGGGGGACTAGCGTTAGGGGTCACAGATACGCAGTATTTT	CASSLGGLALGVTDTQYF
NA	NA	TRBV3-1	TRBJ2-7	TGTGCCAGCAGCCCTGAGGCTGCCTACGAGCAGTACTTC	CASSPEAAYEQYF
NA	NA	TRBV7-9	TRBJ2-3	TGTGCCAGCAGCTATGACAGATACACAGATACGCGGTATTTT	CASSYDRYTDTRYF
TRBD1	few	TRBV2	TRBJ2-5	TGTGCCAGCCCTTCGGACAGGGGGCGACGAGAGACCCAGTACTTC	CASPSDRGRRETQYF
NA	NA	TRBV5-1	TRBJ2-1	TGCGCCAGCAGCGGGGGACCGAACAATGAGCAGTTCTTC	CASSGGPNNEQFF
NA	many	TRBV11-2	TRBJ2-7	TGTGCCAGCAGCTTACGCAACGAGCAGTACTTC	CASSLRNEQYF
TRBD2	many	TRBV7-3	TRBJ2-1	TGTGCCAGCAGCTTAAAAGCGGGAGTTAGTGAGCAGTTCTTC	CASSLKAGVSEQFF